The table lists the clone carrying this T cell receptor beta chain with many counts. Its cognate antigen is unknown. Unmatched junction bases numbered 2, after V lost 5 bases and J lost 0 bases. This CDR3 region has 16 residues. Germline assignment: CDR1 SGHTA and CDR2 FQGTGA. This sample stems from a study of T-cell reconstitution after alpha-beta-depleted transplantation in children. Findings and limits, study-wide: It was reported that alpha-beta T cells came from several hundred expanded graft clones (about two months after transplant). A year had passed since transplant, and T-cell counts and diversity by then came mostly from newly produced T cells. The origin of high day-60 TCRbeta diversity in some patients lay in surviving recipient T cells and thymic progenitors.

The authors prepared the TCRbeta library with unique molecular identifiers. TCRdb used MiXCR to reprocess the PCR reads, holding one entry per CDR3 protein. Of about 76,000 distinct CDR3 sequences in the sample, about 14% are singletons; the top ten hold 27%. The receptor's source is a male patient under 10 years old who had a stem cell transplant for acute lymphoblastic leukemia, so the T cells may come from the graft donor. Specimen: PBMCs, mostly from graft donor cells, collected 180 days after TCRalphabeta/CD19-depleted stem cell transplant. The V call is TRBV7-3, the J call TRBJ2-2; 11 bases agree with TRBD2. As DNA, the CDR3 is TGTGCCAGCAGCATGACTAGCGGGACGAACACCGGGGAGCTGTTTTTT. Amino acid sequence: CASSMTSGTNTGELFF.